These 24 T cell receptor beta chains were all obtained from the same sample, sequenced in a study of T cells in Graves' hyperthyroidism and ophthalmopathy. Amplification yielded TCR beta CDR3 regions, with RNA transcripts as the source. During a first-round RT-PCR of the TCR CDR3, the HTBI primer set was used. Each CDR3 protein is one row after TCRdb ran MiXCR on the multiplex PCR reads. The sample holds some 490,000 distinct CDR3 sequences, 15% to 20% seen once. Sequencing used blood. The receptor source for this set is a woman aged 30 to 39 with Graves' ophthalmopathy.

This clonotype was observed at least ten times. The genes are TRBV28 and TRBJ2-2; D gene unclear. CDR1 and CDR2 (germline): MDHEN, SYDVKM. CDR3 length: 12 residues. The germline V and J ends were trimmed by 5 bases and 5 bases, with 6 bases remaining between them. The CDR3 coding sequence is TGTGCCAGCAGTATTCCGACCGGGGAGCTGTTTTTT. Protein product: CASSIPTGELFF.

This chain connects TRBV7-3 to TRBJ2-1; perhaps D is TRBD1 or TRBD2 (5 bases each). This CDR3 is built from 13 residues. V dropped 4 bases and J dropped 5 bases, with 9 bases sitting between them. The germline V gene has CDR1 SGHTA and CDR2 FQGTGA. CDR3: CASSSGRNNEQFF. The CDR3 DNA follows: TGTGCCAGCAGCTCGGGACGCAACAATGAGCAGTTCTTC.

Ten or more counts support this clonotype. The V and J genes are TRBV10-3 and TRBJ2-3; 7 positions match TRBD1. Germline lookup yields CDR1 ENHRY and CDR2 SYGVKD. CDR3 length equals 15 residues. The V segment lost 10 bases and the J segment 4 bases; nucleotides outside the gene matches: 14. In DNA, the CDR3 is TGTGCCACGGCCCAACAGGGGTTGAGCGCAGATACGCAGTATTTT. Protein product: CATAQQGLSADTQYF.

This clonotype appeared many times. This chain joins TRBV18 and TRBJ2-7; 9 bases are a match to TRBD1. J lost 6 bases, V lost 6 bases, and 6 bases had no gene match. Germline CDR1 and CDR2: KGHSH and LQKENI. The CDR3 consists of 13 residues. This CDR3 is CASSRDREGEQYF. In nucleotides, the CDR3 is TGTGCCAGCTCGAGGGACAGGGAGGGCGAGCAGTACTTC.

This clonotype was seen at least ten times. V usage is TRBV3-1 and J usage is TRBJ1-2; tentative D call: TRBD1 (5 bases). This CDR3 has 17 residues. Germline assignment: CDR1 LGHDT and CDR2 YNNKEL (reference sequence). V lost 0 bases to trimming and J lost 4 bases, with 18 bases between them. CDR3 DNA: TGTGCCAGCAGCCAAGAAAGGCCATCCGGGACGGCCTATGGCTACACCTTC. Protein sequence: CASSQERPSGTAYGYTF.

The sample holds many counts of this clonotype. The V and J genes are TRBV28 and TRBJ2-3; D possibly matches TRBD1 or TRBD2 (6 bases each). The CDR3 consists of 15 residues. The V end lost 3 bases, the J end lost 6 bases, and 16 bases lay between the germline ends. Germline CDR1 is MDHEN and CDR2 is SYDVKM. CDR3 DNA sequence: TGTGCCAGCAGTTTGTTGCGGGACACCCGGGATACGCAGTATTTT. The encoded protein is CASSLLRDTRDTQYF.

This clonotype was detected many times. The V call is TRBV20-1, the J call TRBJ2-2, with D possibly matching TRBD2 (7 bases). Germline lookup yields CDR1 DFQATT and CDR2 SNEGSKA (reference sequence). Trimming cost V 6 bases and J 6 bases, with 20 bases left between them. This CDR3 has 15 residues. CDR3 in DNA: TGCAGTGCGACGGACAGCCATGCGGGGGCCGGGGAGCTGTTTTTT. Translated, it gives CSATDSHAGAGELFF.

The rearrangement links TRBV7-2 to TRBJ1-4; no reliable D call. The CDR3 consists of 13 residues. V was shortened by 5 bases and J by 7 bases, with 11 bases between the two germline ends. Per the germline V gene, CDR1 is SGHTA and CDR2 is FQGNSA. The CDR3 nucleotides read TGTGCCAGCAGCCGCGCCCTAGGTGAAAAACTGTTTTTT. Protein sequence: CASSRALGEKLFF.

This clonotype was recorded at least ten times. J is TRBJ2-3 and V is TRBV5-1, with TRBD1 matching over 7 bases. V gave up 4 bases and J gave up 1 base; unmatched junction bases: 21. The CDR3 runs to 20 residues. CDR1 is SGHRS and CDR2 is YFSETQ in the germline V gene. CDR3 nucleotides: TGCGCCAGCAGCCACACAGGGGAGACGTCACCTAGGGACGGCACAGATACGCAGTATTTT. Translating it yields CASSHTGETSPRDGTDTQYF.

This clonotype was recorded at least ten times. The V and J genes are TRBV7-2 and TRBJ2-7; 8 nucleotides line up with TRBD1. V gave up 6 bases and J gave up 3 bases; unmatched junction bases: 10. The germline gives CDR1 SGHTA, CDR2 FQGNSA. The CDR3 has 15 amino acids. CDR3 coding DNA: TGTGCCAGCAGTTTACAGCTCGGGACAGGCTACGAGCAGTACTTC. It is translated as CASSLQLGTGYEQYF.

This clonotype came up many times. The gene calls are TRBV28 and TRBJ1-4, with D possibly TRBD1 on 6 matching bases. The CDR3 runs to 17 residues. CDR1 and CDR2 (germline): MDHEN, SYDVKM. V was pared by 2 bases and J by 5 bases, with 18 bases between. Here the CDR3 DNA reads TGTGCCAGCAGTTTACCCAGCGGACAGTTAGAAAATGAAAAACTGTTTTTT. Translation: CASSLPSGQLENEKLFF.

The table lists this clonotype with many counts. This chain links TRBV29-1 with TRBJ2-3; no clear D gene. Trimming cost V 7 bases and J 3 bases, with 17 bases left between them. The germline gives CDR1 SQVTM, CDR2 ANQGSEA. CDR3 length equals 14 residues. CDR3 region: CSATGGEGTDTQYF. The CDR3 DNA reads as TGCAGCGCCACGGGCGGAGAAGGAACAGATACGCAGTATTTT.

A note on this clonotype: Being one base from a much bigger clone, this may be a read error. V usage is TRBV3-1 and J usage is TRBJ2-7; either TRBD1 or TRBD2 may supply D (5 bases each). Trimming stripped 2 bases from V and 6 bases from J, with 20 bases between. From germline, CDR1 is LGHDT and CDR2 YNNKEL (reference sequence). The CDR3 spans 16 residues. This CDR3 reads CASSQWVGTDGSEQYF. In nucleotides, the CDR3 is TGTGCCAGCAGCCAATGGGTCGGGACGGACGGCTCCGAGCAGTACTTC.

This clonotype was seen at least ten times. The genes are TRBV28 and TRBJ2-1, with D hard to call. V was trimmed by 3 bases and J by 9 bases, leaving 12 bases between them. CDR1 is MDHEN, CDR2 SYDVKM, per germline. The CDR3 runs 13 residues. The CDR3 DNA reads as TGTGCCAGCAGTTTTGACGCAATGAGTGAGCAGTTCTTC. It codes for CASSFDAMSEQFF.

The chain links TRBV6-2 or TRBV6-3 to TRBJ2-2; tentative D call: TRBD2 (6 bases). The CDR3 has 19 residues. V lost 5 bases and J 0 bases, leaving 22 bases between the germline ends. The germline CDR1 and CDR2 sequences are MNHEY and SVGEGT. CDR3 sequence: CASSPHRLSGLANTGELFF. The CDR3 DNA sequence: TGTGCCAGCAGTCCCCACCGACTTAGCGGTCTCGCGAACACCGGGGAGCTGTTTTTT.

V is TRBV28 and J is TRBJ2-4; weak D call: TRBD2 (5 bases). The germline V gene has CDR1 MDHEN and CDR2 SYDVKM. The ends were cut back, 2 bases at V and 5 bases at J, with 13 bases in the middle. This CDR3 comprises 15 residues. CDR3: CASSLVRGGENIQYF. DNA for the CDR3: TGTGCCAGCAGTTTAGTCCGGGGTGGCGAAAACATTCAGTACTTC.

This clonotype was picked up many times. The chain is built from TRBV11-2 and TRBJ2-2; 11 bases are shared with TRBD2. The CDR3 length is 16 residues. The germline V gene encodes CDR1 SGHAT and CDR2 FQNNGV. The ends lost 2 bases at V and 5 bases at J; junction bases unmatched: 4. The CDR3 protein is CASSLRLAGGTGELFF. In nucleotides, the CDR3 is TGTGCCAGCAGCTTAAGGCTAGCGGGAGGAACCGGGGAGCTGTTTTTT.

This chain connects TRBV10-3 to TRBJ2-3; D might be TRBD2 (5 bases). The V end was cut by 6 bases, the J end by 4 bases, with 14 bases between. The CDR3 extends over 14 amino acids. CDR1 is ENHRY, CDR2 SYGVKD, per germline. The CDR3 sequence is CAIRSRGLSDTQYF. The DNA of the CDR3 is TGTGCCATCAGATCCCGCGGACTTTCAGATACGCAGTATTTT.

This clonotype was observed many times. The rearrangement links TRBV5-1 to TRBJ2-5, with TRBD1 matching 7 bases. The CDR3 totals 13 residues. The germline V gene has CDR1 SGHRS and CDR2 YFSETQ. V shed 4 bases and J 5 bases; nucleotides not matched to a gene: 5. CDR3 in amino acids: CASSVGQSETQYF. In DNA, the CDR3 is TGCGCCAGCAGCGTGGGACAGTCGGAGACCCAGTACTTC.

V usage is TRBV19 and J usage is TRBJ2-2; the D is unclear. The germline V gene has CDR1 LNHDA and CDR2 SQIVND (reference sequence). Trimming removed 3 bases at V and 5 bases at J, with 10 bases between. This CDR3 is built from 14 residues. The CDR3 loop reads CASSMYSETGELFF. CDR3 bases: TGTGCCAGTAGTATGTATTCGGAAACCGGGGAGCTGTTTTTT.

V usage is TRBV7-8 and J usage is TRBJ1-5; no clear D. The CDR3 is 16 residues long. Germline V gene sequence: CDR1 SGHVS, CDR2 FQNEAQ. Trimming took 1 base from V and 6 from J, leaving 16 bases between them. CDR3 in amino acids: CASSLERESVAQPQHF. CDR3 nucleotides: TGTGCCAGCAGCTTAGAACGGGAATCAGTCGCTCAGCCCCAGCATTTT.

Worth noting for this clonotype: A much larger clone lies one base from this, so it may be a read error. The chain has TRBV5-8 and TRBJ2-1; either TRBD1 or TRBD2 may fit D (5 bases each). This CDR3 is built from 16 residues. CDR1 is SGHTS, CDR2 YDEGEE, per germline. Trimming pared 4 bases from V and 6 bases from J, leaving 20 bases between. This chain's CDR3 is CASSPGALTSANEQFF. DNA for the CDR3: TGTGCCAGCAGCCCCGGGGCTCTTACGTCAGCCAATGAGCAGTTCTTC.

The chain is built from TRBV4-3 and TRBJ2-6; possible D gene TRBD1, 5 bases. Trimming removed 0 bases at V and 0 bases at J, with 9 bases between. Germline-derived CDR1 and CDR2 are LGHNA and YSLEER. The CDR3 is made up of 17 amino acids. CDR3: CASSQDDSASGANVLTF. DNA of the CDR3: TGCGCCAGCAGCCAAGATGACAGCGCCTCTGGGGCCAACGTCCTGACTTTC.

The sample holds many counts of this clonotype. The chain combines TRBV5-5 with TRBJ2-7; D might be TRBD1 or TRBD2, each matching 6 bases. The V gene's germline CDR1 is SGHKS and CDR2 YYEKEE (reference sequence). Trimming stripped 1 base from V and 5 bases from J, with 13 bases between. This CDR3 region has 14 residues. The CDR3 sequence is CASSLTGWGDEQYF. The CDR3 DNA reads as TGTGCCAGCAGCTTGACAGGGTGGGGGGACGAGCAGTACTTC. Variable domain in full (rest from reference TRBV5-5 and TRBJ2-7): DAGVTQSPTHLIKTRGQQVTLRCSPISGHKSVSWYQQVLGQGPQFIFQYYEKEERGRGNFPDRFSARQFPNYSSELNVNALLLGDSALYLCASSLTGWGDEQYFGPGTRLTVT.